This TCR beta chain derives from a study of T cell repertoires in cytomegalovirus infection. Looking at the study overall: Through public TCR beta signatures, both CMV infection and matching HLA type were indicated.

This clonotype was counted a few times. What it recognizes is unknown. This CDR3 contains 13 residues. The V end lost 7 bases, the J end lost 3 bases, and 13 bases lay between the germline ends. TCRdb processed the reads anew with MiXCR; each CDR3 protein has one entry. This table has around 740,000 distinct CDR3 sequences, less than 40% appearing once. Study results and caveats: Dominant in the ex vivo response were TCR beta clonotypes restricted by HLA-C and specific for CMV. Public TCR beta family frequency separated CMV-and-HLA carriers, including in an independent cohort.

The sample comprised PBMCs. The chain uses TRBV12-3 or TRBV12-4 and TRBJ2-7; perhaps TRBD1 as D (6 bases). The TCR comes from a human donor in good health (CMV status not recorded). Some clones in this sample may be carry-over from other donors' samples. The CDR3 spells CASTLEGVYEQYF. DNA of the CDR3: TGTGCCAGCACCCTTGAGGGGGTCTACGAGCAGTACTTC.